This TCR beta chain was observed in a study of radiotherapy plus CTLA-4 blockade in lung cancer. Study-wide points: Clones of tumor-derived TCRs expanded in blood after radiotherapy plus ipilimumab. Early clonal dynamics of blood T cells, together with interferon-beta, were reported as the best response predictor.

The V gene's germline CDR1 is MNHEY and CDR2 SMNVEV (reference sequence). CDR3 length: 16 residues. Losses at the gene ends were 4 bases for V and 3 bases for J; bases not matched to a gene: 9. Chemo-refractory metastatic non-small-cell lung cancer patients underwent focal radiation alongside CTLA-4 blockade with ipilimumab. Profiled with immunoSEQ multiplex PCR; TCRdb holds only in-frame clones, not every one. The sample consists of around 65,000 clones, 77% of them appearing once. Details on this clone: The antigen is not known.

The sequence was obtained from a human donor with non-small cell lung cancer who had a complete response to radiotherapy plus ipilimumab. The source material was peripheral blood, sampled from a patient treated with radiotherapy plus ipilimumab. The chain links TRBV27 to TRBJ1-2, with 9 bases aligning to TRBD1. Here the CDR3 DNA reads TGTGCCAGCAGTTCCCGGGACAGGGTAGGATACTATGGCTACACCTTC. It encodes CASSSRDRVGYYGYTF.